A selection of T cell receptor beta chains follows, all from one sample in a study of CXCR3-negative and CXCR3-positive naive CD8 T cells. TCRdb re-called the 5' RACE reads and catalogs CDR3 proteins one per entry, DNA excluded. The ten top clones account for about 1.5%, within a sample of 70,000 to 100,000 distinct CDR3 sequences. The sample comprised naive CXCR3- CD8+ T cells from blood. Receptor source: a human donor in good health. Some clones in this sample may be carry-over from other donors' samples. CDR3s include the opening cysteine and the closing phenylalanine or tryptophan.

CDR3aa	j_gene	v_gene
CASSQDGGRAGELFF	TRBJ2-2	TRBV4-3
CATSGGTSGPTDTQYF	TRBJ2-3	TRBV15
CSVEGDLTGASYEQYF	TRBJ2-7	TRBV29-1
CASPKGNEQFF	TRBJ2-1	TRBV21-1
CASSQTSGGYTGELFF	TRBJ2-2	TRBV14
CASSSRGTVDSYEQYF	TRBJ2-7	TRBV7-9
CSVEVPLAGGVTDTQYF	TRBJ2-3	TRBV29-1
CASSLGGLAGAYEQYF	TRBJ2-7	TRBV7-2
CASIGDPTGTSANPQETQYF	TRBJ2-5	TRBV7-9
CASRDTGELFF	TRBJ2-2	TRBV28
CSVGGERGIEEETQYF	TRBJ2-5	TRBV29-1
CASSPGWDTSSYEQYF	TRBJ2-7	TRBV4-1
CASSYGTDYEQYF	TRBJ2-7	TRBV6-1
CASSFTGDTEAFF	TRBJ1-1	TRBV13
CAGTSGSNEQFF	TRBJ2-1	TRBV30
CATSRTQGFNEKLFF	TRBJ1-4	TRBV15
CASSFGTGMYEQYF	TRBJ2-7	TRBV5-6
CASRVGLYQETQYF	TRBJ2-5	TRBV28
CASSQERGAAAEQYF	TRBJ2-7	TRBV5-1
CASSYLPRREYQPQHF	TRBJ1-5	TRBV6-2/TRBV6-3
CASSLFGVSGANVLTF	TRBJ2-6	TRBV28
CASSEPGQENTGELFF	TRBJ2-2	TRBV6-5
CASSVTGTGGDEQYF	TRBJ2-7	TRBV9
CSAADRSTYEQYF	TRBJ2-7	TRBV29-1
CASSVAGGPAETQYF	TRBJ2-5	TRBV9
CAWSGSGGGDTQYF	TRBJ2-3	TRBV30
CASSLWGDEQYF	TRBJ2-7	TRBV11-1
CSARRGTYEQYF	TRBJ2-7	TRBV29-1
CASSLGTGLSSYEQYF	TRBJ2-7	TRBV7-9
CASSPDRGNYGYTF	TRBJ1-2	TRBV4-3